Listed below are T cell receptor beta chains from one sample, sequenced in a study of STAT5B mutations in CD4+ large granular lymphocyte leukemia. Profiled with immunoSEQ multiplex PCR; TCRdb holds only in-frame clones, not every one. Among tens of thousands of clones listed, approximately 84% were seen once. Specimen: CD4+ T cells from blood buffy coats. The receptors originated from a human donor in good health. CDR3s include the opening cysteine and the closing phenylalanine or tryptophan. D genes are given only for firm matches. The size entry is marked missing in some rows and otherwise reads once, few, many or a size class.

j_call clone_size d_call v_call cdr3_nt cdr3_aa
TRBJ2-7 - TRBD2 TRBV6-5 TGTGCCAGCGGGGGGGAGACCTACGAGCAGTACTTC CASGGETYEQYF
TRBJ1-3 - - TRBV30 TGTGCCTGGAGAAATTGGACACAGTCTGGAAACACCATATATTTT CAWRNWTQSGNTIYF
TRBJ2-5 - - TRBV25-1 TGTGCCAGCAGTGCGGGCCCCCCGGAGACCCAGTACTTC CASSAGPPETQYF
TRBJ1-4 - - TRBV27 TGTGCCAGCAGTTCGGTCCTGAGTGGTGAAAAACTGTTTTTT CASSSVLSGEKLFF
TRBJ2-3 - - TRBV29-1 TGCAGCGTTGAGACTAGACACACAGATACGCAGTATTTT CSVETRHTDTQYF
TRBJ1-4 - TRBD1 TRBV19 TGTGCCAGTAGTGTGGACAGGCCCCGTGGAAAACTGTTTTTT CASSVDRPRGKLFF
TRBJ1-2 - TRBD1 TRBV29-1 TGCAGCGTTGATATAGGACAGGGCTATGGCTACACCTTC CSVDIGQGYGYTF
TRBJ2-7 - - TRBV25-1 TGTGCCAGCAGTGAGGGTAAGGACGAGCAGTACTTC CASSEGKDEQYF
TRBJ2-6 once - TRBV5-6 TGTGCCAGCAGCTATATCCCCGCTAGCCCTGGGGCCAACGTCCTGACTTTC CASSYIPASPGANVLTF
TRBJ2-7 - - TRBV28 TGTGCCAGCAGTAGGGGCAGCATCACCTACGAGCAGTACTTC CASSRGSITYEQYF
TRBJ1-4 - TRBD1 TRBV18 TGTGCCAGCTCACCTACTCGACAGGGTAATGAAAAACTGTTTTTT CASSPTRQGNEKLFF
TRBJ2-2 - - TRBV7-2 TGTGCCAGCAGCCCATCTTTGTCGCGGACGAACACCGGGGAGCTGTTTTTT CASSPSLSRTNTGELFF
TRBJ2-1 - - TRBV10-3 TGTGCCATCAGTGAGGTCTCTAGGTCCTACAATGAGCAGTTCTTC CAISEVSRSYNEQFF
TRBJ2-2 - - TRBV19 TGTGCCAGTAACCATCAGGGATCTGGCACCGGGGAGCTGTTTTTT CASNHQGSGTGELFF
TRBJ1-1 - - TRBV29-1 TGCAGCGTTGTCCGGCCTGGGACTGAAGCTTTCTTT CSVVRPGTEAFF
TRBJ2-3 once - TRBV28 TGTGCCATGCGGGGAGCGGGCCACACAGATACGCAGTATTTT CAMRGAGHTDTQYF
TRBJ2-7 few - TRBV18 TGTGCCAGCTCACCGCGCGACGGAACCTACGAGCAGTACTTC CASSPRDGTYEQYF
TRBJ2-4 - TRBD1 TRBV15 TGTGCCACCAGCCGACGAAGACAGGGCGAAAACATTCAGTACTTC CATSRRRQGENIQYF
TRBJ1-2 - - TRBV29-1 TGCAGCGTTGAAACCTCAGGGGTACGGGATGGCTACACCTTC CSVETSGVRDGYTF
TRBJ1-1 once - TRBV4-3 TGCGCCAGCAGCCAAGATTCCGGGGACACTGAAGCTTTCTTT CASSQDSGDTEAFF
TRBJ2-6 - - TRBV6-1 TGTGCCAGCAGGGGGGACAACTCTGGGGCCAACGTCCTGACTTTC CASRGDNSGANVLTF
TRBJ2-7 - TRBD1 TRBV15 TGTGCCACCAGCAGAGGAGGGACAGGGCGCAACCACGAGCAGTACTTC CATSRGGTGRNHEQYF
TRBJ2-6 - TRBD2 TRBV15 TGTGCCACCAGCAGATGGGGGGGTATTGGGGCCAACGTCCTGACTTTC CATSRWGGIGANVLTF
TRBJ2-7 - - TRBV11-2 TGTGCCAGCAGCTTAGCTCCGATTACCTACGAGCAGTACTTC CASSLAPITYEQYF
TRBJ2-7 - TRBD2 TRBV10-3 TGTGCCATCAGCCGGGGGGAGCTTCGGTCCTACGAGCAGTACTTC CAISRGELRSYEQYF
TRBJ1-3 - - TRBV2 TGTGCCAGCAGAGGGGTAGCTGGAAACACCATATATTTT CASRGVAGNTIYF
TRBJ2-7 - - TRBV6-1 TGTGCCAGCAGTGATTTCGGTGGGGGCCGCTACGAGCAGTACTTC CASSDFGGGRYEQYF
TRBJ1-2 - - TRBV4-2 TGTGCCAGCAGCCAAGAATCCTCGACCGGGCCCCTCAGTGGGGGCTACACCTTC CASSQESSTGPLSGGYTF
TRBJ2-7 once - TRBV25-1 TGTGCCAGCCGTGACAACCTCTACGAGCAGTACTTC CASRDNLYEQYF
TRBJ1-4 - TRBD1 TRBV28 TGTGCCAGCAGCTCCACAGGGGGCGTGTGGAAACTGTTTTTT CASSSTGGVWKLFF